These 19 T cell receptor beta chains were all obtained from the same sample, sequenced in a study of breast tumors, draining lymph nodes, adjacent tissues. One entry per CDR3 protein results from TCRdb running MiXCR on the multiplex PCR reads. The data show around 140,000 distinct CDR3 sequences, more than 20% seen once. The lymph nodes were axillary draining lymph nodes from breast cancer patients. The sequenced sample was axillary lymph node tissue. These receptors were obtained from a female donor with breast cancer. Some clones in this sample may be carry-over from other donors' samples.

This clonotype was counted at least ten times. CDR3 sequence reads: CASSQVGETQYF. The CDR3 nucleotides are TGTGCCAGCAGCCAAGTGGGAGAGACCCAGTACTTC. This chain links TRBV3-1 with TRBJ2-5; D unresolved. Germline lookup yields CDR1 LGHDT and CDR2 YNNKEL (reference sequence). The CDR3 sequence is 12 residues long. Trimming pared 1 base from V and 4 bases from J, leaving 4 bases between.

This clonotype has a handful of counts. This rearrangement joins TRBV19 to TRBJ2-1; 9 nucleotides agree with TRBD2. CDR1 is LNHDA and CDR2 is SQIVND in the germline V gene (reference sequence). The CDR3 runs to 17 residues. V was pared by 3 bases and J by 10 bases, with 16 bases of the junction left unmatched. CDR3 DNA: TGTGCCAGTAGTATCGGCGGGACTAGCTCAAGGGGGGGCGAGCAGTTCTTC. Its protein is CASSIGGTSSRGGEQFF.

This clonotype was recorded at least ten times. The chain carries TRBV13 and TRBJ2-3, with 14 nucleotides matching TRBD2. CDR1 is PRHDT and CDR2 is FYEKMQ in the germline V gene (reference sequence). The trim removed 4 bases at V and 2 bases at J, leaving 5 bases unmatched. This CDR3 contains 17 residues. The CDR3 sequence is CASSSGLAGGYTDTQYF. CDR3 sequence (DNA): TGTGCCAGCAGCTCTGGACTAGCGGGGGGCTACACAGATACGCAGTATTTT.

This clonotype was seen a single time. Just one base apart from a much larger clone, this may be a read error. The gene calls are TRBV29-1 and TRBJ2-5; 9 bases line up with TRBD1. Germline lookup yields CDR1 SQVTM and CDR2 ANQGSEA. This CDR3 comprises 13 residues. Germline trimming cut 6 bases from V and 4 bases from J; bases unmatched to any gene: 6. CDR3 DNA sequence: TGCAGCGTAGTAAGGACAGGGGTAGAGACCCAGTACTTC. As protein: CSVVRTGVETQYF.

Comment on this clonotype: It may be a read error: a sequence one base away is much more abundant. The chain joins TRBV20-1 to TRBJ2-1; TRBD1 agrees at 8 bases. The CDR3 loop spans 13 amino acids. CDR1 and CDR2 from the germline V gene are DFQATT and SNEGSKA (reference sequence). J lost 6 bases, V lost 1 base, and 2 bases had no gene match. The CDR3 reads CSARGTGLNEQFF. CDR3 in DNA: TGCAGTGCTAGAGGGACAGGGCTCAATGAGCAGTTCTTC.

This clonotype was seen many times. The rearrangement joins TRBV5-1 to TRBJ2-1; 12 bases map to TRBD2. Germline CDR1 is SGHRS and CDR2 is YFSETQ. The CDR3 extends over 18 amino acids. The junction had 10 bases not matched to a gene; V was cut back by 2 bases and J by 4 bases. The CDR3, as DNA: TGCGCCAGCAGCTTAACGACTAGCGGGAGAGCAGAATACAATGAGCAGTTCTTC. Its translation is CASSLTTSGRAEYNEQFF.

As concerns this clonotype: With a much larger clone just one base away, this may be a read error. The CDR3 loop reads CCVETRNEQFF. CDR3 nucleotides: TGCTGCGTTGAAACCCGCAATGAGCAGTTCTTC. The chain combines TRBV29-1 with TRBJ2-1, with D unclear. Germline lookup yields CDR1 SQVTM and CDR2 ANQGSEA. This CDR3 comprises 11 residues.

This clonotype has ten or more counts. The rearrangement joins TRBV20-1 to TRBJ2-2; 12 positions match TRBD1. CDR3 length: 16 residues. The V and J ends lost 6 bases and 5 bases, in that order; junction bases with no gene match: 10. Germline CDR1 DFQATT, CDR2 SNEGSKA (reference sequence). The CDR3 bases are TGCAGTGCGTCCGGGACAGGGGGCATCCGGACCGGGGAGCTGTTTTTT. Translated: CSASGTGGIRTGELFF.

This clonotype showed up just a few times. CDR3 sequence reads: CASSLAGLTRRTDTQYF. The CDR3 DNA sequence: TGCGCCAGCAGCTTGGCCGGGCTTACTAGACGCACAGATACGCAGTATTTT. The chain joins TRBV5-1 to TRBJ2-3, with D possibly TRBD2 on 5 matching bases. This CDR3 has 17 amino acids. Germline CDR1 SGHRS, CDR2 YFSETQ. The V end was cut by 0 bases, the J end by 1 base, with 15 bases between.

The chain carries TRBV9 and TRBJ2-7, with TRBD2 as a possible D gene (6 bases). Germline lookup yields CDR1 SGDLS and CDR2 YYNGEE. Trimming shortened V by 3 bases and J by 5 bases, and 9 bases separated the two germline ends. The CDR3 extends over 12 amino acids. CDR3 bases: TGTGCCAGCAGCGGACTAGATGACGAGCAGTACTTC. Protein product: CASSGLDDEQYF. The whole variable domain, remainder taken from reference TRBV9 and TRBJ2-7, is DSGVTQTPKHLITATGQRVTLRCSPRSGDLSVYWYQQSLDQGLQFLIQYYNGEERAKGNILERFSAQQFPDLHSELNLSSLELGDSALYFCASSGLDDEQYFGPGTRLTVT.

This clonotype was counted only a few times. The rearrangement uses TRBV28 and TRBJ2-3; TRBD2 aligns across 8 bases. V was pared by 4 bases and J by 6 bases, with 0 bases of the junction left unmatched. CDR1 MDHEN and CDR2 SYDVKM come from the germline V gene. The CDR3 runs to 12 residues. The DNA of the CDR3 is TGTGCCAGCAGTTCTAGCGGGGATACGCAGTATTTT. It specifies CASSSSGDTQYF. The complete variable domain, with remaining parts taken from reference TRBV28 and TRBJ2-3, reads DVKVTQSSRYLVKRTGEKVFLECVQDMDHENMFWYRQDPGLGLRLIYFSYDVKMKEKGDIPEGYSVSREKKERFSLILESASTNQTSMYLCASSSSGDTQYFGPGTRLTVL.

This clonotype was picked up many times. V is TRBV19 and J is TRBJ2-1; D remains ambiguous. This CDR3 has 13 amino acids. Trimming pared 1 base from V and 5 bases from J, leaving 6 bases between. Looked up from germline, CDR1 is LNHDA and CDR2 is SQIVND (reference sequence). The CDR3 sequence: CASSIGPHNEQFF. In DNA form, the CDR3 reads TGTGCCAGTAGTATAGGACCCCACAATGAGCAGTTCTTC.

The J gene is TRBJ1-2, the V gene TRBV3-1, with TRBD1 as a possible D gene (5 bases). Trimming pared 4 bases from V and 9 bases from J, leaving 15 bases between. The CDR3 length is 13 residues. CDR1 LGHDT and CDR2 YNNKEL come from the germline V gene (reference sequence). CDR3 sequence: CASSPQGGGSYTF. The CDR3 region has the DNA TGTGCCAGCAGCCCCCAGGGCGGTGGGAGCTACACCTTC.

With respect to this clonotype: The germline gene is not matched at one end of the junction; a read error may be the cause. J is TRBJ2-5 and V is TRBV18; D gene uncertain. This CDR3 spans 11 amino acids. Per the germline V gene, CDR1 is KGHSH and CDR2 is LQKENI. The CDR3 region is CVSSPQETQYF. CDR3 DNA sequence: TGTGTCAGCTCACCACAAGAGACCCAGTACTTC.

Remarks on this clonotype: Given a much more abundant clone one base away, this may be a read error. J is TRBJ2-3 and V is TRBV7-3; unclear D gene. The CDR3 is made up of 14 amino acids. Germline CDR1 and CDR2: SGHTA and FQGTGA. Trimming shortened V by 2 bases and J by 4 bases, and 10 bases separated the two germline ends. The CDR3 region has the DNA TGTGCCAGCAGCTTAGGCGGTCGGGCAGATACGCAGTATTTT. It encodes CASSLGGRADTQYF.

Comment on this clonotype: Given a much more abundant clone one base away, this may be a read error. The CDR3 DNA is TGTGCCAGCAGCTACGGGTCTTCCTATGAGCAGTTCTTC. Translated, it gives CASSYGSSYEQFF. The V call is TRBV7-2, the J call TRBJ2-1; D unclear. Trimming left V 4 bases short and J 8 bases short, with 12 bases between. This CDR3 comprises 13 residues. Per germline, CDR1 SGHTA and CDR2 FQGNSA.

The genes are TRBV5-1 and TRBJ2-2, with 9 bases identical to TRBD1. CDR3 length: 18 residues. V dropped 2 bases and J dropped 6; count of bases not matched to a gene: 14. The germline V gene encodes CDR1 SGHRS and CDR2 YFSETQ. CDR3 in DNA: TGCGCCAGCAGCTTCCGGACAGGGGCCTCCATAGTATCCGGGGAGCTGTTTTTT. This gives the protein CASSFRTGASIVSGELFF.

The V and J genes are TRBV5-1 and TRBJ2-2, with 13 bases identical to TRBD2. The CDR3 is 17 amino acids. Germline CDR1 SGHRS, CDR2 YFSETQ. Trimming cost V 4 bases and J 5 bases; bases outside gene matches: 8. The CDR3 here is CASSHRTSGSDTGELFF. In nucleotides, the CDR3 is TGCGCCAGCAGCCACAGGACTAGCGGGAGTGATACCGGGGAGCTGTTTTTT.

A note on this clonotype: A much bigger clone sits one base away, suggesting this may be a read error. This sequence joins TRBV20-1 and TRBJ1-2; D is perhaps TRBD1 (6 bases). Trimming removed 7 bases at V and 3 bases at J, with 12 bases between. There are 12 residues in the CDR3. The V gene's germline CDR1 is DFQATT and CDR2 SNEGSKA (reference sequence). For the CDR3, the DNA is TGCAGTGTTCCAGACAGGTACTATGGCTACACCTTC. This sequence encodes CSVPDRYYGYTF.